This T cell receptor beta chain appears in the sequencing data of a study of control samples from healthy donors and cancer patients. Measured with immunoSEQ multiplex PCR; TCRdb has only the in-frame clones, and not every one. This sample has roughly 69,000 clones, with approximately 87% found just once. Germline CDR1 MGHRA, CDR2 YSYEKL. Trimming cost V 0 bases and J 4 bases; bases outside gene matches: 2. The CDR3 loop spans 15 amino acids. The sequenced sample was PBMCs. This TCR was recovered from a woman aged 45-60 years with head and neck cancer. J is TRBJ2-3 and V is TRBV4-1; TRBD2 agrees at 9 bases. The CDR3: CASSQERGGADTQYF. CDR3 in DNA: TGCGCCAGCAGCCAAGAGCGGGGGGGGGCAGATACGCAGTATTTT.